The source of this T cell receptor (beta chain) is a study of identifying expanded T cells in peripheral blood. The CDR3 spans 15 residues. Deletions cut 2 bases from V and 3 bases from J, with 14 bases between. Only in-frame clones appear in the TCRdb table, and some are missing; sequencing was by immunoSEQ multiplex PCR. The sample holds roughly 82,000 clones, 84% seen once. The sequence derives from a person between 18 and 75 years old in good health. The sequencing input was blood. The V call is TRBV23-1, the J call TRBJ2-7; possibly TRBD1 for D (6 bases). TRBV23-1 is marked as an open reading frame, function uncertain. In DNA form, the CDR3 reads TGCGCCAGCAGTCAAAACGACAGGTCCTACTACGAGCAGTACTTC. Encoded protein: CASSQNDRSYYEQYF.